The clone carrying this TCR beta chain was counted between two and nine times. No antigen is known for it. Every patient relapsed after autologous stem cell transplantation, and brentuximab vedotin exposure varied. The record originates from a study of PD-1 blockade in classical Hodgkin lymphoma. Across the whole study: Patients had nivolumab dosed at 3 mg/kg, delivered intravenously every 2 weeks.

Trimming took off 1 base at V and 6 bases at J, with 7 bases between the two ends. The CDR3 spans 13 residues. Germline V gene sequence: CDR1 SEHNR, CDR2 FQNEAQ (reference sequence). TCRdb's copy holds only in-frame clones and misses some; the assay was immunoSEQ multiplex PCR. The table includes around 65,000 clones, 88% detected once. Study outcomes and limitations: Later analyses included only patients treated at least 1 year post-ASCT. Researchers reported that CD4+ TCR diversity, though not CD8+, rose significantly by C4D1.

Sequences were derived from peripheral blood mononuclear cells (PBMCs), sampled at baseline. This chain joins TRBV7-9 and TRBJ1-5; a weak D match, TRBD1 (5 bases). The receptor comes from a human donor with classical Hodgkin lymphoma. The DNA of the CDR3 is TGTGCCAGCAGCTTAGTAGGGGTTCAGCCCCAGCATTTT. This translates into CASSLVGVQPQHF.